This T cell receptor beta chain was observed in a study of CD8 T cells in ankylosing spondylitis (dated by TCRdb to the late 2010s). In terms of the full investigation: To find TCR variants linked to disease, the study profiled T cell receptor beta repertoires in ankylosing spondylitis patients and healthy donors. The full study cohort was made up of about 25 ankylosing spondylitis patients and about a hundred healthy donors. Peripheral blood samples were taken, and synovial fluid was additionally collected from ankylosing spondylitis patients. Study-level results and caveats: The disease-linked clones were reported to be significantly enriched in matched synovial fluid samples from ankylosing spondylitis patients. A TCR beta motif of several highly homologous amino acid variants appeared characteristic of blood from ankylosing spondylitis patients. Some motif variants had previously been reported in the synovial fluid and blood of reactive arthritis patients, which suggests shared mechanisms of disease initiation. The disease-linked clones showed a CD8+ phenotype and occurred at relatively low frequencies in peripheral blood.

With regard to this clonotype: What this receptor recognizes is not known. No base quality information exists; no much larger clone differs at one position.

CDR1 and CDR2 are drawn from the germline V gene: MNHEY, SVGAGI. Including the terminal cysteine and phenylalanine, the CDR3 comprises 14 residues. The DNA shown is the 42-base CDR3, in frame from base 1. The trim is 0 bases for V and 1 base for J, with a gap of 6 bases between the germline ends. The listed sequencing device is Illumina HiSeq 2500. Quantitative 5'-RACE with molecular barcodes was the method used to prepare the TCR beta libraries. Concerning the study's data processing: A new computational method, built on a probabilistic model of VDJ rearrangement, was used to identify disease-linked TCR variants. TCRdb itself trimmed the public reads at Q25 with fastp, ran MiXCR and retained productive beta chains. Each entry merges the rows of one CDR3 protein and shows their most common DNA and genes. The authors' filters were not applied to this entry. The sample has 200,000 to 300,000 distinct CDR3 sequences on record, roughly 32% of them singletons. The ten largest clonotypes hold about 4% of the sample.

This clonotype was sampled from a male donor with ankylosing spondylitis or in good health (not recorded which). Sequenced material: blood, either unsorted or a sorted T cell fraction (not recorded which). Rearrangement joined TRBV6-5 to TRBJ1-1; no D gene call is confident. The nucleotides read TGTGCCAGCAGTTACTCCAGGCCGAACACTGAAGCTTTCTTT. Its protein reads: CASSYSRPNTEAFF.